This T cell receptor beta chain stems from a study of cytomegalovirus exposure and HLA in healthy donors. As concerns this clone: Its antigen is as yet unknown.

Donors likely had unrecorded immune exposures despite being nominally healthy when sampled. The study ran its PCR with 60 Vbeta and 13 Jbeta primers. Here immunoSEQ multiplex PCR was the method, and the copy in TCRdb shows in-frame clones only, minus some. The sample yields roughly 150,000 clones, over 70% seen once. Study-wide results and limits: In a later analysis, TCR beta V- and J-gene trimming showed a link to a missense DCLRE1C variant. The study listed roughly 150 cytomegalovirus-associated TCR beta chains. The authors later found TCR association rates varying by HLA locus, with DRB1 most and HLA-C fewest.

The sequenced sample consisted of PBMCs. This clonotype originated in a man younger than 40 in good health and CMV-seropositive.

The CDR3 region has the DNA TGTGCCTGGAGTGTAGGAGAGAACTATGGCTACACCTTC. Amino acid sequence: CAWSVGENYGYTF. The chain combines TRBV30 with TRBJ1-2; D gene unclear. CDR1 and CDR2 from the germline V gene are GTSNPN and SVGIG (reference sequence). The V end was cut by 0 bases, the J end by 2 bases, with 7 bases between. The CDR3 is made up of 13 amino acids. Full variable domain (remainder filled in from reference TRBV30 and TRBJ1-2): SQTIHQWPATLVQPVGSPLSLECTVEGTSNPNLYWYRQAAGRGLQLLFYSVGIGQISSEVPQNLSASRPQDRQFILSSKKLLLSDSGFYLCAWSVGENYGYTFGSGTRLTVV.